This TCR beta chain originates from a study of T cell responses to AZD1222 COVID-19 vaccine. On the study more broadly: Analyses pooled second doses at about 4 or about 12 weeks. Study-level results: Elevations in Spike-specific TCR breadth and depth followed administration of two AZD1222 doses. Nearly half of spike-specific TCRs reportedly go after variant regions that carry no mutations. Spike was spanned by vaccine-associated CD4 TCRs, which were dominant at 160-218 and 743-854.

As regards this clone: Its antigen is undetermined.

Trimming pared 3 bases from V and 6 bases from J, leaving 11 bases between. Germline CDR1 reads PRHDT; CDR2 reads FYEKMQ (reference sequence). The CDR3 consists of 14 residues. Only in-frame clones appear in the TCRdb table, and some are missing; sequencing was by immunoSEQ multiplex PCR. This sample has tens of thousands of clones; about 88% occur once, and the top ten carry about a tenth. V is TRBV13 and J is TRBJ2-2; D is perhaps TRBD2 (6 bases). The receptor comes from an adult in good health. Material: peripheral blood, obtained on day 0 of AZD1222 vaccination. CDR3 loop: CASSFWGGPGELFF. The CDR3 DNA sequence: TGTGCCAGCAGCTTCTGGGGAGGCCCCGGGGAGCTGTTTTTT.